The rows below give T cell receptor beta chains drawn from one sample of a study of blood T cell repertoires in COVID-19. Clones were sequenced by immunoSEQ multiplex PCR, and TCRdb holds only the in-frame ones, with some missing. This sample has about 83,000 clones, with about four fifths found just once. Sequencing input: peripheral blood. These TCRs come from a woman over 75 with acute or convalescent COVID-19. Both conserved end residues are part of each CDR3. D genes are given only for firm matches. Where a row states a size, it is once, few, many or the class of an expanded clone; other rows omit it.

DNA | CDR3 | length | size | J | V | D
TGTGCCAGCAGCGTAGTAGGAGATTATAATTCACCCCTCCACTTT | CASSVVGDYNSPLHF | 15 | once | TRBJ1-6 | TRBV9 | NA
TGTGCCAGCAGTCCCGGGACAGGGTTCTCCTACGAGCAGTACTTC | CASSPGTGFSYEQYF | 15 | NA | TRBJ2-7 | TRBV6-2/TRBV6-3 | TRBD1
TGTGCCAGCTCACCGGACAGGGAGAATGAGCAGTTCTTC | CASSPDRENEQFF | 13 | NA | TRBJ2-1 | TRBV18 | TRBD1
TGTGCCAGTAGTATCGGGGGTAGTACCTATGGCTACACCTTC | CASSIGGSTYGYTF | 14 | few | TRBJ1-2 | TRBV19 | NA
TGTGCCAGCAGTTCCTTAAGCGGGGGGGAAGGTGAGCAGTACTTC | CASSSLSGGEGEQYF | 15 | medium-sized | TRBJ2-7 | TRBV28 | TRBD2
TGTGCCAGCAGCTTATCAGGAAGACAGGCACCTAATGAAAAACTGTTTTTT | CASSLSGRQAPNEKLFF | 17 | NA | TRBJ1-4 | TRBV7-2 | NA
TGTGCCAGCACCCCATCGGGACTCTATAATTCACCCCTCCACTTT | CASTPSGLYNSPLHF | 15 | NA | TRBJ1-6 | TRBV7-2 | NA
TGTGCCAGCAGCCAAGAGGGCCGAGTTTCTGGGGAGACCCAGTACTTC | CASSQEGRVSGETQYF | 16 | few | TRBJ2-5 | TRBV3-1/TRBV3-2 | NA
TGCGCCAGCAGCCCCCAAGGGGGTGGACAAGAAGCTTTCTTT | CASSPQGGGQEAFF | 14 | NA | TRBJ1-1 | TRBV5-1 | NA
TGTGCCAGCAGTTCCCCCAGGGAATTCAGATCACCCCTCCACTTT | CASSSPREFRSPLHF | 15 | once | TRBJ1-6 | TRBV27 | NA
TGTGCCGTCGTGCAAACAGGCCGAACCACCTACGAGCAGTACTTC | CAVVQTGRTTYEQYF | 15 | NA | TRBJ2-7 | TRBV7-3 | NA